This entry lists 30 T cell receptor beta chains sequenced from one sample in a study of T cells in Graves' hyperthyroidism and ophthalmopathy. Amplification yielded TCR beta CDR3 regions, with RNA transcripts as the source. Using the HTBI primer set, a first-round RT-PCR was run on the TCR CDR3. MiXCR, run by TCRdb on the multiplex PCR reads, gives a single entry per CDR3 protein. Of some 600,000 distinct CDR3 sequences in the sample, approximately 14% were seen once. Specimen: blood. The receptor source for this set is a woman aged 25 to 45 with Graves' hyperthyroidism that later progressed to Graves' ophthalmopathy.

This clonotype was seen at least ten times. The chain couples TRBV20-1 to TRBJ2-5; TRBD1 might be the D (6 bases). Germline V gene lookup returns CDR1 DFQATT and CDR2 SNEGSKA (reference sequence). This CDR3 has 14 residues. V lost 0 bases and J lost 5, with 13 bases in between. The CDR3 nucleotides are TGCAGTGCTAGAGATTCGGCAGGGGTGGAGACCCAGTACTTC. Translation: CSARDSAGVETQYF.

This rearrangement joins TRBV6-5 to TRBJ1-2; no definite D call. V lost 4 bases to trimming and J lost 3 bases, with 6 bases between them. This CDR3 contains 12 residues. CDR1 is MNHEY, CDR2 SVGAGI, per germline. The CDR3 coding sequence is TGTGCCAGCAGTTCGGCAGACTATGGCTACACCTTC. Translated: CASSSADYGYTF.

This clonotype has ten or more counts. This chain connects TRBV7-2 to TRBJ2-7, with 8 nucleotides matching TRBD2. The CDR3 has 17 amino acids. Germline CDR1 is SGHTA and CDR2 is FQGNSA. The V gene end was trimmed by 3 bases and the J gene end by 3 bases; junction bases not matched to a gene: 13. This chain's CDR3 is CASSFKPSGSGNYEQYF. In DNA, the CDR3 is TGTGCCAGCAGCTTTAAGCCTAGCGGGTCCGGTAACTACGAGCAGTACTTC.

Concerning this clonotype itself: This may come from a read error, since a much larger clone is one base off. The CDR3 does not end in the conserved phenylalanine or tryptophan, so this is likely a read error. V usage is TRBV5-1 and J usage is TRBJ1-2; D is possibly TRBD1 (6 bases). CDR3 length: 14 residues. The germline CDR1 and CDR2 sequences are SGHRS and YFSETQ. Deletions cut 2 bases from V and 2 bases from J, with 10 bases between. The CDR3 nucleotides are TGCGCCAGCAGCTTTCAGGGGCAGAACTATGGCTACACCTTG. This encodes CASSFQGQNYGYTL.

A word on this clonotype: Without the conserved terminal phenylalanine or tryptophan, this CDR3 likely stems from a read error. The rearrangement joins TRBV5-6 to TRBJ2-5; unclear D gene. This CDR3 spans 13 amino acids. The V end lost 5 bases, the J end lost 1 base, and 9 bases lay between the germline ends. The germline CDR1 and CDR2 sequences are SGHDT and YYEEEE. The DNA of the CDR3 is TGTGCCAGCAGGCCCCCCTTCCAAGAGACCCAGTACGTC. Translated, it gives CASRPPFQETQYV.

This clonotype was found many times. The rearrangement uses TRBV29-1 and TRBJ2-7; 7 nucleotides align to TRBD1. This CDR3 is 15 amino acids long. V trimming: 2 bases; J trimming: 2 bases; junction bases outside the gene matches: 9. The germline V gene encodes CDR1 SQVTM and CDR2 ANQGSEA. The CDR3 DNA follows: TGCAGCGTTGAAACAACCGGGACAGCCGCCTACGAGCAGTACTTC. This codes for CSVETTGTAAYEQYF.

This sequence joins TRBV7-2 and TRBJ2-3, with TRBD2 as a possible D gene (6 bases). Germline V gene lookup returns CDR1 SGHTA and CDR2 FQGNSA. Trimming stripped 5 bases from V and 4 bases from J, with 19 bases between. This CDR3 is built from 16 residues. The CDR3 DNA is TGTGCCAGCAGCCGATTTAGCGGCCCTGAGGCAGATACGCAGTATTTT. It is translated as CASSRFSGPEADTQYF.

This clonotype turned up a few times. The chain recombines TRBV24-1 with TRBJ2-1, with TRBD2 as a possible D gene (6 bases). V gave up 7 bases and J gave up 4 bases, with 13 bases separating them. CDR3 length: 14 amino acids. In germline, CDR1 is KGHDR, CDR2 SFDVKD. CDR3 DNA: TGTGCCACCAGAGGTAGCGGTGAGTACAATGAGCAGTTCTTC. Translation: CATRGSGEYNEQFF.

This clonotype was counted at least ten times. The V call is TRBV10-3, the J call TRBJ2-7, with 13 bases aligning to TRBD2. The germline V gene has CDR1 ENHRY and CDR2 SYGVKD. The length of the CDR3 is 18 residues. With 2 bases clipped from V and 6 bases from J, the junction kept 13 bases outside the gene matches. CDR3 residues: CAISEAGLAGNLRGEQYF. CDR3 coding DNA: TGTGCCATCAGTGAGGCGGGACTAGCGGGAAATTTACGCGGCGAGCAGTACTTC.

As for this clonotype: Just one base apart from a much larger clone, this may be a read error. The chain employs TRBV28 and TRBJ1-2, with D hard to call. Trimming removed 6 bases from V and 2 bases from J, with 7 bases in between. The CDR3 has 12 amino acids. Germline CDR1 MDHEN, CDR2 SYDVKM. CDR3 sequence: CASSFGNYGYTF. The CDR3 coding sequence is TGTGCCAGCAGCTTCGGCAACTATGGCTACACCTTC.

There are many counts of this clonotype. This chain links TRBV5-5 with TRBJ1-1; D is ambiguous. V was pared by 4 bases and J by 1 base, with 8 bases between. Germline CDR1 is SGHKS and CDR2 is YYEKEE (reference sequence). The CDR3 is 13 residues long. CDR3 region: CASSPVTNTEAFF. In DNA, the CDR3 is TGTGCCAGCAGCCCGGTGACGAACACTGAAGCTTTCTTT.

J is TRBJ2-7 and V is TRBV15, with D possibly matching TRBD2 (5 bases). V lost 5 bases and J lost 6, with 8 bases in between. The CDR3 length is 11 residues. The V gene's germline CDR1 is LNHNV and CDR2 YYDKDF (reference sequence). The CDR3 here is CATSGSSEQYF. In nucleotides, the CDR3 is TGTGCCACCAGCGGGAGTAGCGAGCAGTACTTC.

The chain combines TRBV9 with TRBJ2-7, with 9 positions matching TRBD2. The V gene end was trimmed by 4 bases and the J gene end by 3 bases; junction bases not matched to a gene: 8. CDR3 size: 15 residues. Germline assignment: CDR1 SGDLS and CDR2 YYNGEE. CDR3 coding DNA: TGTGCCAGCAGCCTACTAGCGGGCGATCGCTACGAGCAGTACTTC. This gives the protein CASSLLAGDRYEQYF.

The chain employs TRBV7-2 and TRBJ2-1; the match to TRBD1 covers 8 bases. This CDR3 comprises 16 residues. Trimming removed 1 base from V and 4 bases from J; junction bases left unmatched: 6. Germline V lookup: CDR1 SGHTA, CDR2 FQGNSA. The CDR3 region is CASSLEAGGDYNEQFF. The CDR3 DNA is TGTGCCAGCAGCTTAGAGGCAGGGGGCGATTACAATGAGCAGTTCTTC.

Only a few counts were recorded for this clonotype. The chain couples TRBV20-1 to TRBJ2-3, with D possibly TRBD2 on 6 matching bases. Germline lookup yields CDR1 DFQATT and CDR2 SNEGSKA (reference sequence). The CDR3 covers 14 residues. V lost 6 bases to trimming and J lost 0 bases, with 13 bases between them. The CDR3 nucleotides read TGCAGTGCAGCACTAGCATTTAGCACAGATACGCAGTATTTT. Translating it yields CSAALAFSTDTQYF.

This clonotype was observed a handful of times. V and J are TRBV20-1 and TRBJ2-1; 8 nucleotides agree with TRBD2. Germline-derived CDR1 and CDR2 are DFQATT and SNEGSKA (reference sequence). The CDR3 has 14 amino acids. V lost 1 base to trimming and J lost 8 bases; unmatched junction nucleotides: 7. CDR3 residues: CSARADGRAHEQFF. The DNA for the CDR3 is TGCAGTGCTAGAGCTGACGGGAGGGCCCATGAGCAGTTCTTC.

The chain links TRBV7-3 to TRBJ2-1; D unresolved. V was shortened by 5 bases and J by 9 bases, with 11 bases between the two germline ends. CDR3 size: 12 residues. Germline V gene sequence: CDR1 SGHTA, CDR2 FQGTGA. CDR3 amino acids: CASSHPSGEQFF. CDR3 coding DNA: TGTGCCAGCAGCCACCCCTCCGGTGAGCAGTTCTTC.

This clonotype was found a few times. The chain is built from TRBV6-1 and TRBJ1-3; no reliable D call. The CDR3 has 15 residues. Germline values: CDR1 MNHNS, CDR2 SASEGT. V shed 6 bases and J shed 0 bases, with 12 bases lying between them. The CDR3 nucleotides read TGTGCCAGCAGACGGCTTGATAACTCTGGAAACACCATATATTTT. Protein sequence: CASRRLDNSGNTIYF.

This clonotype was detected many times. This rearrangement joins TRBV29-1 to TRBJ2-5, with D perhaps being TRBD1 or TRBD2 (5 bases each). The germline V gene encodes CDR1 SQVTM and CDR2 ANQGSEA. The CDR3 is made up of 13 amino acids. Trimming took 5 bases from V and 2 from J, leaving 12 bases between them. The CDR3 reads CSVTGTPQETQYF. In DNA form, the CDR3 reads TGCAGCGTTACCGGGACCCCTCAAGAGACCCAGTACTTC.

The CDR3: CASSFTTGDYEQYF. In DNA, the CDR3 is TGTGCCAGCAGTTTTACTACAGGGGACTACGAGCAGTACTTC. The J gene is TRBJ2-7, the V gene TRBV12-3 or TRBV12-4; 7 bases match TRBD1. The junction had 5 bases not matched to a gene; V was cut back by 3 bases and J by 3 bases. This CDR3 has 14 amino acids.

This clonotype showed up many times. The chain is built from TRBV7-2 and TRBJ2-5; D may correspond to TRBD1 or TRBD2 (5 bases each). V was trimmed by 2 bases and J by 5 bases, leaving 12 bases between them. This CDR3 spans 14 amino acids. CDR1 is SGHTA and CDR2 is FQGNSA in the germline V gene. CDR3 coding DNA: TGTGCCAGCAGCTTATGGGGACGAGGGGAGACCCAGTACTTC. Its protein product is CASSLWGRGETQYF.

The chain employs TRBV27 and TRBJ2-7, with D perhaps matching TRBD1 or TRBD2 (5 bases each). The CDR3 runs to 14 residues. V lost 8 bases to trimming and J lost 2 bases, with 16 bases between them. Germline CDR1 is MNHEY and CDR2 is SMNVEV (reference sequence). CDR3 protein: CASESPGPPYEQYF. DNA of the CDR3: TGTGCCAGCGAAAGCCCGGGGCCGCCCTACGAGCAGTACTTC.

J is TRBJ2-3 and V is TRBV12-3 or TRBV12-4; 8 bases agree with TRBD2. CDR3 length equals 17 residues. Losses at the gene ends were 6 bases for V and 2 bases for J; bases not matched to a gene: 13. Written as DNA, the CDR3 is TGTGCCAGCAGCTCGGGACTCCGGGGGGGGGCCACAGATACGCAGTATTTT. This sequence encodes CASSSGLRGGATDTQYF.

This clonotype was seen ten or more times. The chain links TRBV11-2 to TRBJ2-3; unclear D gene. V was trimmed by 5 bases and J by 3 bases, leaving 9 bases between them. The CDR3 covers 13 residues. The V gene's germline CDR1 is SGHAT and CDR2 FQNNGV. The CDR3, as DNA: TGTGCCAGCAGCCTTCAGTGGACAGATACGCAGTATTTT. It specifies CASSLQWTDTQYF.

The sample holds a few counts of this clonotype. The V call is TRBV6-1, the J call TRBJ2-1, with D perhaps matching TRBD2 (5 bases). Germline values: CDR1 MNHNS, CDR2 SASEGT. V shed 9 bases and J shed 7 bases, with 16 bases lying between them. The CDR3 contains 13 residues. CDR3 protein: CASSVGPGNEQFF. CDR3 in DNA: TGTGCCAGTTCTGTCGGGCCGGGGAATGAGCAGTTCTTC.

This clonotype was recorded many times. The chain has TRBV12-3 or TRBV12-4 and TRBJ2-5; D gene uncertain. The V end was cut by 6 bases, the J end by 2 bases, with 13 bases between. The CDR3 extends over 14 amino acids. The CDR3 spells CASSPYGIQETQYF. The CDR3 DNA sequence: TGTGCCAGCAGCCCCTATGGTATACAAGAGACCCAGTACTTC.

This clonotype appeared many times. The chain links TRBV12-3 or TRBV12-4 to TRBJ1-5, with a possible D match to TRBD1 (5 bases). This CDR3 is 14 amino acids long. V lost 3 bases to trimming and J lost 7 bases, with 13 bases between them. The CDR3 coding sequence is TGTGCCAGCAGTTTTTTGGGGGGAAACCAGCCCCAGCATTTT. Translating it yields CASSFLGGNQPQHF.

The sample holds many counts of this clonotype. The chain combines TRBV11-2 with TRBJ1-6; D gene ambiguous. The CDR3 runs 14 residues. Germline V gene sequence: CDR1 SGHAT, CDR2 FQNNGV. V was shortened by 4 bases and J by 7 bases, with 11 bases between the two germline ends. The CDR3: CASSWSDGNSPLHF. The CDR3 bases are TGTGCCAGCAGCTGGAGCGATGGAAATTCACCCCTCCACTTT.

This clonotype appeared a few times. This chain uses TRBV5-5 with TRBJ1-2; TRBD1 is a possible D gene (6 bases). Trimming removed 5 bases at V and 4 bases at J, with 15 bases between. The CDR3 is made up of 14 amino acids. Germline values: CDR1 SGHKS, CDR2 YYEKEE (reference sequence). CDR3 coding DNA: TGTGCCAGCAGGCTGACAGGCAGTTTCTATGGCTACACCTTC. Protein: CASRLTGSFYGYTF.

This clonotype was counted many times. The rearrangement uses TRBV29-1 and TRBJ2-7, with TRBD2 matching 9 bases. V lost 2 bases to trimming and J lost 5 bases; unmatched junction nucleotides: 7. The CDR3 contains 14 residues. Germline lookup yields CDR1 SQVTM and CDR2 ANQGSEA. CDR3: CSVELAGRPHEQYF. DNA for the CDR3: TGCAGCGTTGAACTAGCGGGGAGGCCCCACGAGCAGTACTTC.